The rows below give T cell receptor beta chains drawn from one sample of a study of breast tumors, draining lymph nodes, adjacent tissues. TCRdb re-called the multiplex PCR reads through MiXCR, storing one row per CDR3 protein. The sample shows about 130,000 distinct CDR3 sequences, 20% to 25% of them seen only once. Input material: axillary lymph node tissue. The receptors were gathered from a female donor with breast cancer. Some clones in this sample may be carry-over from other donors' samples. The CDR3 runs from the conserved cysteine through the conserved F or W. D genes are given only for firm matches. Not all rows give a size; the values are once, few, many and, for expanded clones, a class.

>TRBV29-1|TRBJ2-1|-|many
TGCAGCGTTGAAGCCCGGGGACGCCGGCCCTATGAGCAGTTCTTC
CSVEARGRRPYEQFF
>TRBV2|TRBJ2-1|-|many
TGTGCCAGCAGTGTCTTTCCGGGAGGACAGGACAATGAGCAGTTCTTC
CASSVFPGGQDNEQFF
>TRBV19|TRBJ2-5|TRBD2|many
TGTGCCACCAGCGGGAGCCGGGGAGAGACCCAGTACTTC
CATSGSRGETQYF
>TRBV27|TRBJ2-1|-|-
TGTGCCAGCAGCTGGGGACAGGCCGCAGGAGCGGGAGATGTTGAGCAGTTCTTC
CASSWGQAAGAGDVEQFF
>TRBV20-1|TRBJ1-6|-|many
TGCAGTGCTAGAGATCAAAGAGAGGGATTCGATTCACCCCTCCACTTT
CSARDQREGFDSPLHF
>TRBV6-5|TRBJ2-4|TRBD2|-
TGTGCCAGCAGTTACTTGGGACTAGCGGGAGGGCGAGGGAACATTCAGTACTTC
CASSYLGLAGGRGNIQYF
>TRBV11-2|TRBJ2-7|-|many
TGTGCCAGCAGCTCGACCGCGGGGAGTCACGAGCAGTACTTC
CASSSTAGSHEQYF
>TRBV20-1|TRBJ2-2|TRBD2|many
TGCAGTGTTCAGCGGGAGGACACCGGGGAGCTGTTTTTT
CSVQREDTGELFF
>TRBV7-7|TRBJ2-2|-|many
TGTGCTAGCAGCTTAGGGAGAACCGGGGAGCTGTTTTTT
CASSLGRTGELFF
>TRBV7-7|TRBJ2-5|-|few
TGTGCTAGCAGCCAAAGCGGAATCGTGGGGGAGACCCAGTACTTC
CASSQSGIVGETQYF
>TRBV24-1|TRBJ2-7|TRBD1|many
TGTGCCACCAGTGAGACCGGGACAGGGGGCCTCGGCGAGCAGTACTTC
CATSETGTGGLGEQYF
>TRBV20-1|TRBJ2-7|-|many
TGCAGTGCCCACGGGGGCTACGAGCAGTACTTC
CSAHGGYEQYF
>TRBV6-1|TRBJ2-7|-|-
TGTGCCAACTTGACGGTGGGGTCCTACGAGCAGTACTTC
CANLTVGSYEQYF
>TRBV10-3|TRBJ2-1|TRBD1|-
TGTGCCATCAGTGAGCGAACCTCGACAGGGACTGAGCAGTTCTTC
CAISERTSTGTEQFF
>TRBV27|TRBJ2-3|-|-
TGTGCCAGCAGTTTCGGGTCCGGAAACACAGATACGCAGTATTTT
CASSFGSGNTDTQYF
>TRBV25-1|TRBJ2-3|TRBD1|many
TGTGCCAGCAGTCGGCAGGGGGAGGATACGCAGTATTTT
CASSRQGEDTQYF
>TRBV20-1|TRBJ2-7|TRBD2|many
TGCAGTGCTAGAGACCTTCGACTAGCTCCGGAGGAATTCTACGAGCAGTACTTC
CSARDLRLAPEEFYEQYF
>TRBV5-6|TRBJ2-5|TRBD2|many
TGTGCCAGCAGCTTGGAGGCTAGCGGGCTTGAAGAGACCCAGTACTTC
CASSLEASGLEETQYF
>TRBV30|TRBJ2-1|-|-
TGTGCCTGGAGTTTAACCCAGCGGAATGAGCAGTTCTTC
CAWSLTQRNEQFF
>TRBV20-1|TRBJ1-6|TRBD1|many
TGCAGTGCTAGACTCCCGGGACAGTTGTATAATTCACCCCTCCACTTT
CSARLPGQLYNSPLHF
>TRBV20-1|TRBJ2-1|-|many
TGCAGTGCTAGAGATAGGACAGTGAATGAGCAGTTCTTC
CSARDRTVNEQFF
>TRBV7-9|TRBJ1-1|-|-
TGTGCCAGCAGCTTAGTCCCAGAGAACACTGAAGCTTTCTTT
CASSLVPENTEAFF
>TRBV19|TRBJ1-5|TRBD1|few
TGTGCCAGTTGCCCCGGGACAGGTCTCGATCAGCCCCAGCATTTT
CASCPGTGLDQPQHF
>TRBV28|TRBJ1-4|-|-
TGTGCCAGCAGCTCCGGGGGTCGTAATGAAAAACTGTTTTTT
CASSSGGRNEKLFF
>TRBV20-1|TRBJ2-1|-|many
TGCAGTGCTAGGGGAACAGGGCCCAATGGTCAGTTCTTC
CSARGTGPNGQFF
>TRBV5-1|TRBJ2-3|TRBD2|many
TGCGCCAGCAGCCCTTGGGGTACTAGCGGGTATCATTTT
CASSPWGTSGYHF
>TRBV19|TRBJ2-5|TRBD1|few
TGTGCCAGTAGTATCGACAGGGGAGAGACCCAGTACTTC
CASSIDRGETQYF
>TRBV28|TRBJ1-2|-|few
TGTGCCAGCAGTTTAGGAGGGATCAACTATGGCTACACCTTC
CASSLGGINYGYTF
>TRBV6-1|TRBJ2-3|TRBD2|many
TGTGCCATCAAGGCTAGCGGGAACACAGATACGCAGTATTTT
CAIKASGNTDTQYF
>TRBV5-1|TRBJ1-2|-|many
TGCGCCAGCAGCTTGCCGCGCGGGGGGGCAGACTATGGCTACACCTTC
CASSLPRGGADYGYTF
>TRBV2|TRBJ1-5|-|-
TGTGCCAGCAGTGTACTCGTGGGCAATCAGCCCCAGCATTTT
CASSVLVGNQPQHF
>TRBV9|TRBJ2-4|TRBD1|many
TGTGCCAGCAGCCCTGGGACAGGGGGCATATCCAAAAACATTCAGTACTTC
CASSPGTGGISKNIQYF
>TRBV7-9|TRBJ2-1|-|many
TGTGCCAGCAGCTTTAAAGATGAGCAGTTCTTC
CASSFKDEQFF
>TRBV6-1|TRBJ1-2|-|many
TGTGCCAGCAGGCTAACGGAGCGCTATGGCTACACCTTC
CASRLTERYGYTF
>TRBV7-9|TRBJ1-3|-|many
TGTGCCAGCAGCTTATTGGATCGTCCTGGAAACACCATATATTTT
CASSLLDRPGNTIYF
>TRBV4-1|TRBJ1-6|-|many
TGCGCCAGCAGCCAAGACAGGACTTCACCCCTCCACTTT
CASSQDRTSPLHF
>TRBV27|TRBJ2-1|-|many
TGTGCCAGCACCCGAAGGGGGACAATAGACAATGAGCAGTTCTTC
CASTRRGTIDNEQFF
>TRBV5-1|TRBJ2-3|-|-
TGCGCCAGCAGCTCCTCCGGGACGGTGGAAGATACGCAGTATTTT
CASSSSGTVEDTQYF
>TRBV28|TRBJ2-7|TRBD1|few
TGTGCCAGCAGCCCGCTTTTGACAGGGCAGTACTACGAGCAGTACTTC
CASSPLLTGQYYEQYF
>TRBV18|TRBJ1-5|-|-
TGTGCCAGCTCACCAGGGACGGAGAATCAGCCCCAGCATTTT
CASSPGTENQPQHF
>TRBV19|TRBJ2-1|-|-
TGTGCCAGTAGTACCTCTTATGTCGGATACAATGAGCAGTTCTTC
CASSTSYVGYNEQFF
>TRBV7-2|TRBJ2-7|TRBD1|many
TGTGCCAGCAGCTTGATAGGGACAGCCCCCTACGAGCAGTACTTC
CASSLIGTAPYEQYF
>TRBV7-3|TRBJ2-2|TRBD1|many
TGTGCCAGCAGCATCCAGGGGGCCGGGGAGCTGTTTTTT
CASSIQGAGELFF
>TRBV5-4|TRBJ2-1|TRBD2|many
TGTGCCAGCAGCCCACGCACTAGCGAGACCTACAATGAGCAGTTCTTC
CASSPRTSETYNEQFF
>TRBV20-1|TRBJ2-3|-|many
TGCAGTGCCCTGGGGGCTAGCGGATCAGATACGCAGTATTTT
CSALGASGSDTQYF